The text below deals with one T cell receptor (beta chain). These data originate in a study of graft-versus-host responses after intestinal transplantation. This table comes from immunoSEQ multiplex PCR, and its TCRdb copy is limited to in-frame clones, with some not included. The sample records 25,000 to 35,000 clones, more than 85% being singletons. The CDR3 has 17 amino acids. Germline V gene data show CDR1 as SGHRS and CDR2 as YFSETQ. V was shortened by 4 bases and J by 2 bases, with 19 bases between the two germline ends. The TCR was taken from a human patient who received an intestinal transplant, so some T cells may come from the graft donor. The sample consisted of PBMCs, taken around 70 days after intestinal transplant. The J gene is TRBJ2-1, the V gene TRBV5-1; no reliable D call. The CDR3 loop reads CASSGVGGRGTYNEQFF. The CDR3, as DNA: TGCGCCAGCAGCGGGGTCGGTGGGCGTGGGACCTACAATGAGCAGTTCTTC. Based on the CDR3 plus reference TRBV5-1 and TRBJ2-1, the full variable domain is KAGVTQTPRYLIKTRGQQVTLSCSPISGHRSVSWYQQTPGQGLQFLFEYFSETQRNKGNFPGRFSGRQFSNSRSEMNVSTLELGDSALYLCASSGVGGRGTYNEQFFGPGTRLTVL.